This T cell receptor beta chain was recovered during a study of blood T cell repertoires in COVID-19. Study-wide background: PBMCs, B-cell-depleted T cells, or T cells were the source of the cDNA or gDNA that made up the material.

In its sample, this clone was seen a few times. Some clones are missing from TCRdb's copy, which holds only in-frame ones; the method was immunoSEQ multiplex PCR. The table lists 400,000 to 450,000 clones, around 89% of them singletons. Patients from Seattle were sampled longitudinally, starting during active infection. The specimen sequenced was peripheral blood. The sequence derives from a woman in her fifties or sixties with COVID-19, enrolled during active disease.

CDR3 in amino acids: CASTPSQATDTQYF. The CDR3 DNA reads TGTGCCAGCACCCCTTCCCAAGCCACAGATACGCAGTATTTT. This chain uses TRBV9 with TRBJ2-3, with D unclear. The germline V gene has CDR1 SGDLS and CDR2 YYNGEE. The length of the CDR3 is 14 residues. V shed 6 bases and J shed 2 bases, with 13 bases lying between them.